Listed here are 21 T cell receptor beta chains from one sample, sequenced in a study of blood T cell repertoires in COVID-19 (dated by TCRdb to about 2020). The library was built by means of the immunoSEQ multiplex PCR assay. Sourced from immuneACCESS, this table was stored by TCRdb with only in-frame sequences that have V and J called. A share of the clones is absent; for the studies checked, an unresolved V gene accounts for under half, and the remainder has no known explanation. Across this sample there are 110,000 or so clones, with about 86% seen only once. The ten largest clonotypes hold around 8% of the sample. Sequenced input: peripheral blood. All receptors derive from a man between 65 and 79 years old who had recovered from COVID-19.

In this sample, this clone turned up a few times. The rearrangement joins TRBV24-1 to TRBJ2-1; 13 bases align to TRBD2. This CDR3 region has 16 residues. The V gene's germline CDR1 is KGHDR and CDR2 SFDVKD. The J segment lost 5 bases and the V segment lost 5 bases, leaving 5 bases of the junction unmatched. In DNA form, the CDR3 reads TGTGCCACCAGTGGGCAACTAGCGGGAGGGAACAATGAGCAGTTCTTC. As protein: CATSGQLAGGNNEQFF.

V is TRBV10-3 and J is TRBJ1-2, with TRBD1 matching 7 bases. The CDR3 is 15 residues long. CDR1 is ENHRY, CDR2 SYGVKD, per germline. J lost 5 bases, V lost 3 bases, and 9 bases had no gene match. The CDR3 sequence: CAISEDRATTYGYTF. The CDR3 DNA is TGTGCCATCAGTGAAGACAGGGCCACTACTTATGGCTACACCTTC.

This clone was seen repeatedly, ten times or more. This sequence joins TRBV5-1 and TRBJ1-2; the match to TRBD1 covers 9 bases. CDR1 is SGHRS, CDR2 YFSETQ, per germline. The ends lost 3 bases at V and 11 bases at J; junction bases unmatched: 14. The length of the CDR3 is 15 residues. The CDR3 nucleotides read TGCGCCAGCAGCTGGAGGGGGGACAGGGACGAGGGGTACACCTTC. It encodes CASSWRGDRDEGYTF.

This chain links TRBV28 with TRBJ1-4; no firm D call. Germline CDR1 is MDHEN and CDR2 is SYDVKM. This CDR3 comprises 15 residues. V dropped 3 bases and J dropped 0 bases, with 8 bases sitting between them. The CDR3 loop is CASSFRGTTNEKLFF. The CDR3 region has the DNA TGTGCCAGCAGTTTCCGAGGTACAACTAATGAAAAACTGTTTTTT.

This rearrangement joins TRBV28 to TRBJ2-3; TRBD2 matches at 12 bases. Germline CDR1 MDHEN, CDR2 SYDVKM. Trimming took 6 bases from V and 4 from J; bases not matched to a gene: 14. The CDR3 spans 18 residues. The CDR3: CASRPPLAGGSKSDTQYF. The CDR3 nucleotides are TGTGCCAGCAGACCCCCCCTAGCGGGAGGGAGTAAATCAGATACGCAGTATTTT.

The V gene is TRBV7-3, the J gene TRBJ2-5; TRBD1 agrees at 9 bases. CDR3 size: 13 residues. Germline V gene data show CDR1 as SGHTA and CDR2 as FQGTGA. J lost 4 bases, V lost 5 bases, and 2 bases had no gene match. CDR3 protein: CASSPTGGETQYF. DNA of the CDR3: TGTGCCAGCAGCCCGACAGGGGGAGAGACCCAGTACTTC. The full variable domain, rest sourced from reference TRBV7-3 and TRBJ2-5, is GAGVSQTPSNKVTEKGKYVELRCDPISGHTALYWYRQSLGQGPEFLIYFQGTGAADDSGLPNDRFFAVRPEGSVSTLKIQRTERGDSAVYLCASSPTGGETQYFGPGTRLLVL.

This sequence joins TRBV5-1 and TRBJ2-3; 12 bases are a match to TRBD2. CDR3 length equals 16 residues. Germline V gene sequence: CDR1 SGHRS, CDR2 YFSETQ. V lost 4 bases and J lost 4; bases outside the gene matches: 7. CDR3 residues: CASSPPGLAGADTQYF. CDR3 nucleotides: TGCGCCAGCAGCCCCCCGGGACTAGCGGGTGCAGATACGCAGTATTTT.

The chain is built from TRBV2 and TRBJ2-7; TRBD1 might be the D (6 bases). The ends were cut back, 5 bases at V and 0 bases at J, with 8 bases in the middle. This CDR3 has 13 amino acids. Germline CDR1 and CDR2: SNHLY and FYNNEI. CDR3 loop: CASSRDNSYEQYF. Here the CDR3 DNA reads TGTGCCAGCAGTCGGGACAACTCCTACGAGCAGTACTTC. Drawing the rest from reference TRBV2 and TRBJ2-7, the complete variable domain is EPEVTQTPSHQVTQMGQEVILRCVPISNHLYFYWYRQILGQKVEFLVSFYNNEISEKSEIFDDQFSVERPDGSNFTLKIRSTKLEDSAMYFCASSRDNSYEQYFGPGTRLTVT.

The chain has TRBV28 and TRBJ1-1; the D gene is possibly TRBD1 (5 bases). Germline V gene sequence: CDR1 MDHEN, CDR2 SYDVKM. The V end was cut by 3 bases, the J end by 0 bases, with 14 bases between. There are 16 residues in the CDR3. The CDR3 region has the DNA TGTGCCAGCAGTTTTTCGCGACAGAAGCTGAACACTGAAGCTTTCTTT. Translated: CASSFSRQKLNTEAFF.

The chain has TRBV15 and TRBJ2-1; 8 bases map to TRBD1. Losses at the gene ends were 3 bases for V and 8 bases for J; bases not matched to a gene: 3. The CDR3 is 13 residues long. Germline CDR1 is LNHNV and CDR2 is YYDKDF (reference sequence). The CDR3 here is CATSRDRADEQFF. CDR3 bases: TGTGCCACCAGCAGGGACAGGGCGGATGAGCAGTTCTTC.

In DNA form, the CDR3 reads TGTGCCAGCAGCCTTAGACAGGGTAATGAAAAACTGTTTTTT. Residues: CASSLRQGNEKLFF. The chain uses TRBV28 and TRBJ1-4, with 7 positions matching TRBD1. The CDR3 covers 14 residues. Per the germline V gene, CDR1 is MDHEN and CDR2 is SYDVKM. V shed 6 bases and J 4 bases; nucleotides not matched to a gene: 5. Variable domain in full (rest from reference TRBV28 and TRBJ1-4): DVKVTQSSRYLVKRTGEKVFLECVQDMDHENMFWYRQDPGLGLRLIYFSYDVKMKEKGDIPEGYSVSREKKERFSLILESASTNQTSMYLCASSLRQGNEKLFFGSGTQLSVL.

This clone was seen a few times. The CDR3 region is CASSQDYASYGYTF. For the CDR3, the DNA is TGTGCCAGCAGCCAAGATTATGCCAGTTATGGCTACACCTTC. The chain has TRBV3-1 (or the pseudogene TRBV3-2) and TRBJ1-2; D is unresolved. The CDR3 length is 14 residues. Germline V gene data show CDR1 as LGHDT and CDR2 as YNNKEL (reference sequence). The V end was cut by 0 bases, the J end by 5 bases, with 10 bases between.

CDR3 amino acids: CAWSSHPGEASYETQYF. DNA for the CDR3: TGTGCCTGGAGTTCTCACCCCGGGGAAGCCTCCTATGAGACCCAGTACTTC. V gene TRBV30 combines with J gene TRBJ2-5, with a weak D call TRBD2 (5 bases). Trimming took off 2 bases at V and 5 bases at J, with 24 bases between the two ends. Germline-derived CDR1 and CDR2 are GTSNPN and SVGIG (reference sequence). The CDR3 runs 17 residues.

This chain joins TRBV28 and TRBJ1-2; 7 nucleotides agree with TRBD1. J gave up 5 bases and V 5 bases, and 8 bases lay outside the gene matches. The CDR3 contains 14 residues. Germline V gene lookup returns CDR1 MDHEN and CDR2 SYDVKM. CDR3 protein: CASSPMTGLYGYTF. DNA for the CDR3: TGTGCCAGCAGTCCAATGACAGGGTTATATGGCTACACCTTC.

V and J are TRBV11-2 and TRBJ1-1; possible D gene TRBD1, 5 bases. The CDR3 totals 14 residues. The V end was cut by 1 base, the J end by 1 base, with 7 bases between. CDR1 SGHAT and CDR2 FQNNGV come from the germline V gene. For the CDR3, the DNA is TGTGCCAGCAGCTTAGGACAGAGGAACACTGAAGCTTTCTTT. Its translation: CASSLGQRNTEAFF.

The table lists this clone with a few counts. The V and J genes are TRBV5-6 and TRBJ1-2; D is perhaps TRBD1 (5 bases). The CDR3 loop spans 15 amino acids. Germline CDR1 is SGHDT and CDR2 is YYEEEE. V was cut by 3 bases and J by 7 bases, with 19 bases left in between. CDR3 region: CASSSQERWGGGYTF. The CDR3 DNA follows: TGTGCCAGCAGCTCCCAGGAGAGGTGGGGGGGTGGCTACACCTTC.

The V gene is TRBV18, the J gene TRBJ1-1, with D unclear. Trimming stripped 3 bases from V and 0 bases from J, with 8 bases between. The CDR3 has 14 residues. CDR1 is KGHSH, CDR2 LQKENI, per germline. The CDR3 nucleotides are TGTGCCAGCTCACCGACGGGATTGAACACTGAAGCTTTCTTT. It is translated as CASSPTGLNTEAFF.

The V gene is TRBV14, the J gene TRBJ2-7; 10 bases agree with TRBD2. The CDR3 has 16 residues. CDR1 and CDR2 (germline): SGHDN, FVKESK. J gave up 2 bases and V 5 bases, and 9 bases lay outside the gene matches. CDR3 amino acids: CASSSGLAEGTYEQYF. DNA for the CDR3: TGTGCCAGCAGCTCAGGACTAGCGGAGGGAACCTACGAGCAGTACTTC.

The chain recombines TRBV5-1 with TRBJ1-1; D is ambiguous. CDR3 length: 16 residues. V lost 0 bases to trimming and J lost 1 base, with 13 bases between them. Germline CDR1 reads SGHRS; CDR2 reads YFSETQ. The CDR3 protein is CASSLEQVSTNTEAFF. DNA of the CDR3: TGCGCCAGCAGCTTGGAGCAGGTATCAACGAACACTGAAGCTTTCTTT.

This clone was found once. This chain joins TRBV15 and TRBJ2-7; weak D call: TRBD1 (5 bases). The CDR3 runs 15 residues. Trimming removed 4 bases at V and 2 bases at J, with 15 bases between. CDR1 and CDR2 from the germline V gene are LNHNV and YYDKDF (reference sequence). CDR3 coding DNA: TGTGCCACCAGCACAGGAAAGACAGTTACCTACGAGCAGTACTTC. Its translation: CATSTGKTVTYEQYF.

The chain recombines TRBV7-8 with TRBJ2-5; 14 nucleotides agree with TRBD2. J gave up 7 bases and V 8 bases, and 6 bases lay outside the gene matches. Germline CDR1 reads SGHVS; CDR2 reads FQNEAQ. The CDR3 is 14 amino acids. CDR3 in amino acids: CASLTSGRDGTQYF. In DNA, the CDR3 is TGTGCCAGCCTGACTAGCGGGAGGGATGGGACCCAGTACTTC.